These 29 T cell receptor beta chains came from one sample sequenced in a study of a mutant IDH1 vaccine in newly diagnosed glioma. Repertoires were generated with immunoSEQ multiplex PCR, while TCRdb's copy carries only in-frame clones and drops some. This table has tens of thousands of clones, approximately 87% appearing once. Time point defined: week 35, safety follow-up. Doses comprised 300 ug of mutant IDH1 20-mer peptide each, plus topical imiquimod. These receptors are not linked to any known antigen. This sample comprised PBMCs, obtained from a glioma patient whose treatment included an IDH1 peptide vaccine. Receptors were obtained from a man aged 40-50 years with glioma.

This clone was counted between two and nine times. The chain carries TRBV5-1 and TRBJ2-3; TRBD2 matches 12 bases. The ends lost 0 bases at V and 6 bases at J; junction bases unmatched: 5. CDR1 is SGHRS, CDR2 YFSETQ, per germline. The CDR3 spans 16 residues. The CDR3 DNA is TGCGCCAGCAGCTTGGCACTAGCGGGAGGTAGGGATACGCAGTATTTT. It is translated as CASSLALAGGRDTQYF.

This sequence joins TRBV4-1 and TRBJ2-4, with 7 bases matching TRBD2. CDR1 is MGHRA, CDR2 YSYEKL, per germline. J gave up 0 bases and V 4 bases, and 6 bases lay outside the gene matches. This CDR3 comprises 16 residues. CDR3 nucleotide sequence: TGCGCCAGCAGCCTTCTGAGCGGGATAGCCAAAAACATTCAGTACTTC. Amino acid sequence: CASSLLSGIAKNIQYF.

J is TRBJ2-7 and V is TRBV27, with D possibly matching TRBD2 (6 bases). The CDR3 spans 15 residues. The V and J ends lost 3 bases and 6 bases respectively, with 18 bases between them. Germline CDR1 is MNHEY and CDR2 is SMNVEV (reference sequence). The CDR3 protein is CASSFGTSVGREQYF. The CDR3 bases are TGTGCCAGCAGTTTCGGGACTTCCGTCGGACGCGAGCAGTACTTC.

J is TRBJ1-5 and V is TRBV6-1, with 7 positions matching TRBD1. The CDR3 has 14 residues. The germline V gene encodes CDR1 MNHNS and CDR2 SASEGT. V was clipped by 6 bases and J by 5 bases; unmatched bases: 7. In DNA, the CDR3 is TGTGCCAGCAGCGCCGGGACAGCCTATCAGCCCCAGCATTTT. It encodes CASSAGTAYQPQHF.

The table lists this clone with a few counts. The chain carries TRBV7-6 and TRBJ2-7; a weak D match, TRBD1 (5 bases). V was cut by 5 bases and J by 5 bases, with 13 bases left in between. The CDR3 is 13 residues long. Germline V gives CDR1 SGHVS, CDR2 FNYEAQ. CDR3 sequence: CASSPEMGHEQYF. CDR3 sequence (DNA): TGTGCCAGCAGCCCCGAAATGGGGCACGAGCAGTACTTC.

In DNA, the CDR3 is TGCGCCAGCAGCCTTCGCCCCTCCTACGAGCAGTACTTC. This gives the protein CASSLRPSYEQYF. The chain is built from TRBV5-1 and TRBJ2-7; D unresolved. The CDR3 contains 13 residues. CDR1 and CDR2 from the germline V gene are SGHRS and YFSETQ. The V and J ends lost 4 bases and 0 bases respectively, with 8 bases between them.

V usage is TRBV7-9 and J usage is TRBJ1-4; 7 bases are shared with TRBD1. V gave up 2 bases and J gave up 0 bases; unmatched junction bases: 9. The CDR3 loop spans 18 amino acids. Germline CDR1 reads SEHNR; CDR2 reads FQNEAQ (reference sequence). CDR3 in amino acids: CASSLTRQGSSTNEKLFF. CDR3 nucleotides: TGTGCCAGCAGCTTAACTCGACAGGGAAGTTCAACTAATGAAAAACTGTTTTTT.

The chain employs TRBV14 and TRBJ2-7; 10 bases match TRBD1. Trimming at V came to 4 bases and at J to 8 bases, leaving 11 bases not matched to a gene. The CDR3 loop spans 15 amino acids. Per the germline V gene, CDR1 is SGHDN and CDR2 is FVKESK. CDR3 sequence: CASSPLDGTGEKQYF. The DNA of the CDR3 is TGTGCCAGCAGCCCATTGGACGGGACAGGGGAGAAGCAGTACTTC.

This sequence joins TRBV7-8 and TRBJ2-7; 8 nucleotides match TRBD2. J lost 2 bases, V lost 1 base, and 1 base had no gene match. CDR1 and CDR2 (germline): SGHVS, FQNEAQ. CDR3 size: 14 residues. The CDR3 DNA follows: TGTGCCAGCAGCTTAGATAGCGGGGCCTACGAGCAGTACTTC. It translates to CASSLDSGAYEQYF.

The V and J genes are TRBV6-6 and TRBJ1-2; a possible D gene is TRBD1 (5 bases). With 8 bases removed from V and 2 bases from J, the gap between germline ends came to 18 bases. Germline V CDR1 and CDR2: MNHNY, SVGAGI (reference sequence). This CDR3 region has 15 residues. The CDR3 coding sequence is TGTGCCAGCCTGTCGAGGGGCCGCAAAAACTATGGCTACACCTTC. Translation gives CASLSRGRKNYGYTF.

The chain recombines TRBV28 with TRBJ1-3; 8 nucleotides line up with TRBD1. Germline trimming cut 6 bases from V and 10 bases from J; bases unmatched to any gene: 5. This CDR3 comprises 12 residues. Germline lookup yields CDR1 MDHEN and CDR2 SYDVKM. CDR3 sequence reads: CASRGTGFTIYF. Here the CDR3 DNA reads TGTGCCAGCAGGGGGACAGGATTTACCATATATTTT.

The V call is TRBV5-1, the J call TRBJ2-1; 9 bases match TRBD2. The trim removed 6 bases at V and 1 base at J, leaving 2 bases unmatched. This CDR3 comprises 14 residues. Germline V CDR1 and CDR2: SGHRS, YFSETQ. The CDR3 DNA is TGCGCCAGCATTGCGGGAGGGTCCTACAATGAGCAGTTCTTC. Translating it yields CASIAGGSYNEQFF. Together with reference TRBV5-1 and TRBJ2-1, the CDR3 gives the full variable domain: KAGVTQTPRYLIKTRGQQVTLSCSPISGHRSVSWYQQTPGQGLQFLFEYFSETQRNKGNFPGRFSGRQFSNSRSEMNVSTLELGDSALYLCASIAGGSYNEQFFGPGTRLTVL.

The CDR3 region has the DNA TGCAGCGTTGAATTGGTAGCGGGAGGGCCTGAAGAGACCCAGTACTTC. Its protein is CSVELVAGGPEETQYF. The chain uses TRBV29-1 and TRBJ2-5, with 11 positions matching TRBD2. The germline CDR1 and CDR2 sequences are SQVTM and ANQGSEA. This CDR3 is 16 amino acids long. The V gene end was trimmed by 2 bases and the J gene end by 3 bases; junction bases not matched to a gene: 8.

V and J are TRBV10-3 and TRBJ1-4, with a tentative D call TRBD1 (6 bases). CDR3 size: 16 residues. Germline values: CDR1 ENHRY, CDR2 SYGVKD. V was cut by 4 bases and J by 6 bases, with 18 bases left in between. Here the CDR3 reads CAISVGKQGPHEKLFF. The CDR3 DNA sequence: TGTGCCATCAGTGTCGGTAAACAGGGCCCCCATGAAAAACTGTTTTTT.

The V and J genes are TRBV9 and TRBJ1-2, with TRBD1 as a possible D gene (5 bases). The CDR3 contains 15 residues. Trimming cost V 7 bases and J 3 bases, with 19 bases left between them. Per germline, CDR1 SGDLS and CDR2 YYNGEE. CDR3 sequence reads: CASGTGAQTDYGYTF. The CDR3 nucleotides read TGTGCCAGCGGAACCGGGGCCCAAACAGACTATGGCTACACCTTC.

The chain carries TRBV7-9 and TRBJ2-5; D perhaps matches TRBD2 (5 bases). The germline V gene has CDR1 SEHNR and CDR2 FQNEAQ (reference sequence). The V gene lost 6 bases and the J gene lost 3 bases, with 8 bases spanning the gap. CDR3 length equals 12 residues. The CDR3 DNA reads TGTGCCAGCAGAACCGGGGAAGAGACCCAGTACTTC. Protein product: CASRTGEETQYF.

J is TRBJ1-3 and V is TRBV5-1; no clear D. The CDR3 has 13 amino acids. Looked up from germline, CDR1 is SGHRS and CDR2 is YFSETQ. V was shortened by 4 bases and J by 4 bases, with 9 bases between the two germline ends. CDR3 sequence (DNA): TGCGCCAGCAGCCCCCGGGAAGGAAACACCATATATTTT. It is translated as CASSPREGNTIYF.

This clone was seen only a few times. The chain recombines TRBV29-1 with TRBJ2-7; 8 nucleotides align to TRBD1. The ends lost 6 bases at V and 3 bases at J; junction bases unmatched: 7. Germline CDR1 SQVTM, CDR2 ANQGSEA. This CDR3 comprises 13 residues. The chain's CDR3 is CSVARTGNYEQYF. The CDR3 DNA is TGCAGCGTGGCCCGGACAGGGAACTACGAGCAGTACTTC.

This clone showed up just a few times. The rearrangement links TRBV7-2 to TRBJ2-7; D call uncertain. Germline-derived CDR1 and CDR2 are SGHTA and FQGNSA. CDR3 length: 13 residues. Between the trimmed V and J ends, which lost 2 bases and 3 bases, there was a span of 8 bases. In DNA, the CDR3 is TGTGCCAGCAGCTTAACGATTTTCTACGAGCAGTACTTC. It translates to CASSLTIFYEQYF.

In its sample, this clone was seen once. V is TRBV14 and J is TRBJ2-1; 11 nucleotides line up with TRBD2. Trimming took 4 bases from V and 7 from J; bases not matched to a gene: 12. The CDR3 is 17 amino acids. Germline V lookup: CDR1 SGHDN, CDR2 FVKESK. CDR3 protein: CASSPLAGGRLTNEQFF. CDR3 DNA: TGTGCCAGCAGCCCCCTAGCGGGAGGACGACTAACTAATGAGCAGTTCTTC. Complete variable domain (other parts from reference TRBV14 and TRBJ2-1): EAGVTQFPSHSVIEKGQTVTLRCDPISGHDNLYWYRRVMGKEIKFLLHFVKESKQDESGMPNNRFLAERTGGTYSTLKVQPAELEDSGVYFCASSPLAGGRLTNEQFFGPGTRLTVL.

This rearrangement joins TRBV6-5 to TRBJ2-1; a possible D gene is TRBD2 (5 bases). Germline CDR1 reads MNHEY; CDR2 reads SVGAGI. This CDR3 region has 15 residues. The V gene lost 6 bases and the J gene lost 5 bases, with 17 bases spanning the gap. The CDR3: CASRFGRTPNNEQFF. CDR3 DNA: TGTGCCAGCAGATTTGGGAGAACACCTAACAATGAGCAGTTCTTC.

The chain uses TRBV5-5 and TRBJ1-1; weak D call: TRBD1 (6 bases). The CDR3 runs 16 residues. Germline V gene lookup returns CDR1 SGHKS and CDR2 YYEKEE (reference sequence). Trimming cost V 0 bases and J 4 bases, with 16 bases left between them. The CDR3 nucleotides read TGTGCCAGCAGCTTGGGAATTCCCGGGGGCGGCACTGAAGCTTTCTTT. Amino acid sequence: CASSLGIPGGGTEAFF. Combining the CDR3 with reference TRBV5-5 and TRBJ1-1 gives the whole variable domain DAGVTQSPTHLIKTRGQQVTLRCSPISGHKSVSWYQQVLGQGPQFIFQYYEKEERGRGNFPDRFSARQFPNYSSELNVNALLLGDSALYLCASSLGIPGGGTEAFFGQGTRLTVV.

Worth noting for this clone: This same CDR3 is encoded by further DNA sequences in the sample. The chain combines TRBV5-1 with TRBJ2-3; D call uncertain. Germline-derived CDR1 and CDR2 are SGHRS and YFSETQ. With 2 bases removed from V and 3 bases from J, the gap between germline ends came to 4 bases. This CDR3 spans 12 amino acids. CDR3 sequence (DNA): TGCGCCAGCAGCTTCGCTACAGATACGCAGTATTTT. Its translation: CASSFATDTQYF.

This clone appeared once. CDR3 residues: CASSIGRMGKNIQYF. CDR3 bases: TGTGCCAGCAGTATAGGTAGGATGGGCAAAAACATTCAGTACTTC. The J gene is TRBJ2-4, the V gene TRBV2; D not certain. This CDR3 is built from 15 residues. V shed 5 bases and J shed 3 bases, with 14 bases lying between them. The germline CDR1 and CDR2 sequences are SNHLY and FYNNEI.

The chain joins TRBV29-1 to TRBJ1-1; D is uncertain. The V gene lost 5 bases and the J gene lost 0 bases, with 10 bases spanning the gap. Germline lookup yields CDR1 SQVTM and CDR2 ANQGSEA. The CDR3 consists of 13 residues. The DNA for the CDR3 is TGCAGCGTTCTCCCGCAAATGAACACTGAAGCTTTCTTT. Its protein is CSVLPQMNTEAFF.

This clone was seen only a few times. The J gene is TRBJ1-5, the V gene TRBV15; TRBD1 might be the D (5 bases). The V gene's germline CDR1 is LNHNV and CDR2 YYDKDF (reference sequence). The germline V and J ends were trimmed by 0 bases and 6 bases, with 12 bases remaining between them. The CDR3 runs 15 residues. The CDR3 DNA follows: TGTGCCACCAGCAGAGACAGAGGGGCCACTCAGCCCCAGCATTTT. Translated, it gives CATSRDRGATQPQHF. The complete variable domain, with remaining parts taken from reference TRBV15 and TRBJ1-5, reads DAMVIQNPRYQVTQFGKPVTLSCSQTLNHNVMYWYQQKSSQAPKLLFHYYDKDFNNEADTPDNFQSRRPNTSFCFLDIRSPGLGDTAMYLCATSRDRGATQPQHFGDGTRLSIL.

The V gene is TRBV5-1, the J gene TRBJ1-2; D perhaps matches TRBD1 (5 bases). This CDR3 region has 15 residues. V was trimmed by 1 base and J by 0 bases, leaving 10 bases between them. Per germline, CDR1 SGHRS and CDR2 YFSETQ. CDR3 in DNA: TGCGCCAGCAGCTTGTTCAGGGTTTCTAACTATGGCTACACCTTC. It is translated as CASSLFRVSNYGYTF.

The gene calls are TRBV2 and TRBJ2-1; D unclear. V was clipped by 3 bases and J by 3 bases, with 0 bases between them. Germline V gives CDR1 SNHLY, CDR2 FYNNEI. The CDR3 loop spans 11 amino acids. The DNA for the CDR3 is TGTGCCAGCAGTGACTACAATGAGCAGTTCTTC. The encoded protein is CASSDYNEQFF.

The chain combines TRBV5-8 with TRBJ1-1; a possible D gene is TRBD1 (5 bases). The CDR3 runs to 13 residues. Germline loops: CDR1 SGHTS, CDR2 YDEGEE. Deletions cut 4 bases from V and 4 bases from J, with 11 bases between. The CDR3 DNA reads TGTGCCAGCAGCGGGCCTGGGGGCACTGAAGCTTTCTTT. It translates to CASSGPGGTEAFF.